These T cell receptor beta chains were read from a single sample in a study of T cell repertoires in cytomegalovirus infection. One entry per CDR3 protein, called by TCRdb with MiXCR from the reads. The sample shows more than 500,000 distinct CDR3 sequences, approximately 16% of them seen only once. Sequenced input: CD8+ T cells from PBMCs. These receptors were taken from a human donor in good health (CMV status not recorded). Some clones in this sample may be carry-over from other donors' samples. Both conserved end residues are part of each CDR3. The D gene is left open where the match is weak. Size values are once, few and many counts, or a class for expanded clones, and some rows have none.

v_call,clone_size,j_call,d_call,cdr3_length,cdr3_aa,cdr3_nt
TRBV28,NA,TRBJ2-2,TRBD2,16,CASSFGTSGNTGELFF,TGTGCCAGCAGTTTTGGGACTAGCGGAAACACCGGGGAGCTGTTTTTT
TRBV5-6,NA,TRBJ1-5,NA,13,CASSHGTAQPQHF,TGTGCCAGCAGCCACGGGACCGCTCAGCCCCAGCATTTT
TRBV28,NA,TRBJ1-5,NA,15,CASSLGADGNQPQHF,TGTGCCAGCAGTTTGGGTGCGGACGGCAATCAGCCCCAGCATTTT
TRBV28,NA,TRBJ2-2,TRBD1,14,CASRGQGAGGELFF,TGTGCCAGCAGGGGACAGGGGGCAGGCGGGGAGCTGTTTTTT
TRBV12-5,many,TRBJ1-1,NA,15,CASGTNRAVNTEAFF,TGTGCTAGTGGAACCAACAGGGCCGTGAACACTGAAGCTTTCTTT
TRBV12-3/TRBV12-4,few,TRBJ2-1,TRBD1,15,CASSPRTGGPWEQFF,TGTGCCAGCAGTCCTCGGACAGGGGGCCCCTGGGAGCAGTTCTTC
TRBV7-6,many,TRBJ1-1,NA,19,CASSLVNVGPGSFGTEAFF,TGTGCCAGCAGCTTAGTCAATGTTGGGCCAGGGTCTTTCGGCACTGAAGCTTTCTTT
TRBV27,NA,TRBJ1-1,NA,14,CASSLIRGNTEAFF,TGTGCCAGCAGTTTAATTAGGGGGAACACTGAAGCTTTCTTT
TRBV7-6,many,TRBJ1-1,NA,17,CASSSADSGDRGTEAFF,TGTGCCAGCAGCTCCGCGGACAGTGGGGATCGGGGAACTGAAGCTTTCTTT
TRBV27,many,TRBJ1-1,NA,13,CASSLSPRTEAFF,TGTGCCAGCAGTTTATCTCCACGAACTGAAGCTTTCTTT
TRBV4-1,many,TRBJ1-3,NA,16,CASSQSRMGSGNTIYF,TGCGCCAGCAGCCAAAGCCGAATGGGCTCTGGAAACACCATATATTTT
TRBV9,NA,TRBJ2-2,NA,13,CASSAFDTGELFF,TGTGCCAGCAGCGCTTTCGACACCGGGGAGCTGTTTTTT
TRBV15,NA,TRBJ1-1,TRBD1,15,CATSPGDSERTEAFF,TGTGCCACGAGCCCGGGGGACAGTGAAAGGACTGAAGCTTTCTTT
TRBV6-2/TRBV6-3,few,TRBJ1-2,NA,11,CASSYGYGYTF,TGTGCCAGCAGTTATGGGTATGGCTACACCTTC
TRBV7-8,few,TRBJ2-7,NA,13,CASSLGGVGEQYF,TGTGCCAGCAGCTTAGGTGGGGTGGGCGAGCAGTACTTC